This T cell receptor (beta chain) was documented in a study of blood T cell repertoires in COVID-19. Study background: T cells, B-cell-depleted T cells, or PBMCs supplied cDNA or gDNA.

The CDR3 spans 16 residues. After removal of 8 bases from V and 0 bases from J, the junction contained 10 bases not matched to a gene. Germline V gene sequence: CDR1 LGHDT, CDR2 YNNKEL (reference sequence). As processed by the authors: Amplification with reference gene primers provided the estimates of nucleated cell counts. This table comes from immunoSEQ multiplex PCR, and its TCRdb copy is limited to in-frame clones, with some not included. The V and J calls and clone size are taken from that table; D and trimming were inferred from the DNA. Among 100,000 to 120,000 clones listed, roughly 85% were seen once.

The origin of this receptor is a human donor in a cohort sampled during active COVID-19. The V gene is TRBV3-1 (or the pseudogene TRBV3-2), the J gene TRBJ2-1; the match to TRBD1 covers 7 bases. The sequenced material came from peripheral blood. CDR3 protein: CASSIWGQRSYNEQFF. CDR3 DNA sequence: TGTGCCAGCTCGATTTGGGGACAGCGCTCCTACAATGAGCAGTTCTTC.